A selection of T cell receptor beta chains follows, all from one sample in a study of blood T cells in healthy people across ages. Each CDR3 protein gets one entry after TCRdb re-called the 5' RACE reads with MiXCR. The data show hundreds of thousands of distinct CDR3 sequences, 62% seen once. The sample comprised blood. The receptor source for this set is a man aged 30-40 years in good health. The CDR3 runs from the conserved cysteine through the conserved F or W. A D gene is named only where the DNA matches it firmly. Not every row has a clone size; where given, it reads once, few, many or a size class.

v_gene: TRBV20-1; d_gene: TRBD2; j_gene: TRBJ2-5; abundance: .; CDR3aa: CSAVPGNLIRGGQETQYF; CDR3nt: TGCAGTGCTGTCCCCGGTAATTTGATACGGGGGGGTCAAGAGACCCAGTACTTC
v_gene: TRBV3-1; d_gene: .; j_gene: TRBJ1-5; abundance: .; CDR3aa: CASSQGADNQPQHF; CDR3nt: TGTGCCAGCAGCCAAGGGGCAGACAATCAGCCCCAGCATTTT
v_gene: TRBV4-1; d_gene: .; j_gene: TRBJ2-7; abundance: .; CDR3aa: CASSQEQGEDEQYF; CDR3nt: TGCGCCAGCAGCCAAGAACAGGGTGAGGACGAGCAGTACTTC
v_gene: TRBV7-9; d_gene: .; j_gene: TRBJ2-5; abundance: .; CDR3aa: CASRHNTGLQETQYF; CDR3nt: TGTGCCAGCAGACATAATACAGGTCTGCAAGAGACCCAGTACTTC
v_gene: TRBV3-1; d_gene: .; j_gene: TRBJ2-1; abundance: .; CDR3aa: CASKRNNEQFF; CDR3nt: TGTGCCAGCAAGAGGAACAATGAGCAGTTCTTC
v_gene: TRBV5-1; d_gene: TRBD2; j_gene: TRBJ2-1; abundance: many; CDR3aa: CASSSTGTIYNEQFF; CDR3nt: TGCGCCAGCAGCTCGACCGGGACTATTTACAATGAGCAGTTCTTC
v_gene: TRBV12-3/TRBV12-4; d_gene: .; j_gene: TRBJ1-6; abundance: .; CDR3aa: CASSDRDTRVRPLHF; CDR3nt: TGTGCCAGCAGTGACCGGGACACCCGTGTACGGCCCCTCCACTTT
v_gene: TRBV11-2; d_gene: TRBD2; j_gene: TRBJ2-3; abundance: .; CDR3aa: CASSLHSGVTDTQYF; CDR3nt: TGTGCCAGCAGTCTCCATAGCGGGGTTACAGATACGCAGTATTTT
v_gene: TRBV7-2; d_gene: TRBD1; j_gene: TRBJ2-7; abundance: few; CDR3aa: CASSYGGTGTTEQYF; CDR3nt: TGTGCCAGCAGCTACGGCGGGACAGGGACTACCGAGCAGTACTTC
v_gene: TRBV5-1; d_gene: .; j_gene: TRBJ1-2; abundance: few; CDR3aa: CASKEVGPAPLYGYTF; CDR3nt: TGCGCCAGCAAAGAGGTGGGGCCGGCCCCCCTCTATGGCTACACCTTC
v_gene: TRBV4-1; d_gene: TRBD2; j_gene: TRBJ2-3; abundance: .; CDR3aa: CASSQESGGALDTQYF; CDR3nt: TGCGCCAGCAGCCAAGAATCCGGGGGGGCCTTAGATACGCAGTATTTT
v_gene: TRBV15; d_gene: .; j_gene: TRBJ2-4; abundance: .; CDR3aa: CATSAAGAFKNIQYF; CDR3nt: TGTGCCACCAGCGCAGCCGGGGCCTTCAAAAACATTCAGTACTTC
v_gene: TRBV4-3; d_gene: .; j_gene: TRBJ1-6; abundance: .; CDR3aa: CASSQEGRGPESSYNSPLHF; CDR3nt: TGCGCCAGCAGCCAAGAAGGTCGGGGGCCGGAAAGCTCCTATAATTCACCCCTCCACTTT
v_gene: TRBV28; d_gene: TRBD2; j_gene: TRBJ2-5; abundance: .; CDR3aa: CASSSLTSGGLETQYF; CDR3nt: TGTGCCAGCAGTTCCTTGACTAGCGGGGGTCTCGAGACCCAGTACTTC
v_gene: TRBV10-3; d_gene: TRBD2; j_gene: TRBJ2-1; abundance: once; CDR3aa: CASGGAMDEQFF; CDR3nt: TGTGCTAGCGGGGGGGCCATGGATGAGCAGTTCTTC
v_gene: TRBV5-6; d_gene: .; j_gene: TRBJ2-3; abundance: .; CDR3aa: CASAPTVNGDTQYF; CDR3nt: TGTGCCAGCGCTCCGACGGTAAATGGAGATACGCAGTATTTT
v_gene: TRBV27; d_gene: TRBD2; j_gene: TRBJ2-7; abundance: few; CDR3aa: CASSPWQREDEQYF; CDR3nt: TGTGCCAGCAGTCCCTGGCAGCGGGAGGACGAGCAGTACTTC
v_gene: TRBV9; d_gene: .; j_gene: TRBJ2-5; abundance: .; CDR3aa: CASSPFHGVQETQYF; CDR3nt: TGTGCCAGCAGCCCATTCCACGGGGTCCAAGAGACCCAGTACTTC
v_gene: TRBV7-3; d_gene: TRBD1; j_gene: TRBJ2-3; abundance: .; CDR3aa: CASSFRGQGTLDTQYF; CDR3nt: TGTGCCAGCAGCTTTCGAGGACAGGGGACATTAGATACGCAGTATTTT
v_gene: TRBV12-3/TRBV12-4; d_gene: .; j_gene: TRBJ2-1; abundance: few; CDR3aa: CASSNPRGWDNEQFF; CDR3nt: TGTGCCAGCAGCAACCCCCGTGGGTGGGACAATGAGCAGTTCTTC
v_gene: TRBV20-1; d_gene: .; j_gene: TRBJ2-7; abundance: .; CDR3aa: CSASGHLGTYEQYF; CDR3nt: TGCAGTGCTTCGGGACACCTAGGGACCTACGAGCAGTACTTC
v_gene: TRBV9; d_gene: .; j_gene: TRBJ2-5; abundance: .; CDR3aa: CASSVGLLEETQYF; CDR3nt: TGTGCCAGCAGCGTAGGTCTGTTGGAAGAGACCCAGTACTTC